The rows below give T cell receptor beta chains drawn from one sample of a study of shared clonotypes between healthy human individuals. Data came from immunoSEQ multiplex PCR; TCRdb stores just in-frame clones and leaves some out. The table records 2 million to 2.5 million clones, just under 95% of them present only once. Sequencing was performed on naive CD8+ T cells sorted from blood. All receptors come from a man between 18 and 35 years old in good health. Both conserved end residues are part of each CDR3. The order of the fields is clone size, D gene, V gene, J gene, CDR3 length, CDR3 DNA, CDR3 protein. The D gene is left open where the match is weak. The size field is filled for only some rows; it gives once, few, many or a size class.

clone size: -
D gene: -
V gene: TRBV7-9
J gene: TRBJ2-2
CDR3 length: 14
CDR3 DNA: TGTGCCAGCAGCTTAGTGGTCACCACCGGGGAGCTGTTTTTT
CDR3 protein: CASSLVVTTGELFF

clone size: -
D gene: -
V gene: TRBV11-3
J gene: TRBJ2-2
CDR3 length: 13
CDR3 DNA: TGTGCCAGCAGCTTCGGGACCACCGGGGAGCTGTTTTTT
CDR3 protein: CASSFGTTGELFF

clone size: -
D gene: TRBD1
V gene: TRBV6-5
J gene: TRBJ1-2
CDR3 length: 14
CDR3 DNA: TGTGCCAGCAGTCCGACAGGGGTGTCTGGTGGCTACACCTTC
CDR3 protein: CASSPTGVSGGYTF

clone size: -
D gene: TRBD2
V gene: TRBV4-1
J gene: TRBJ2-3
CDR3 length: 20
CDR3 DNA: TGCGCCAGCAGCCAAGATCCGGGACTAGCGGGAATTAGACTCACAGATACGCAGTATTTT
CDR3 protein: CASSQDPGLAGIRLTDTQYF

clone size: -
D gene: TRBD1
V gene: TRBV7-9
J gene: TRBJ1-2
CDR3 length: 17
CDR3 DNA: TGTGCCAGCAGCCAGACGTATGGGACAGGTACTAACTATGGCTACACCTTC
CDR3 protein: CASSQTYGTGTNYGYTF

clone size: -
D gene: -
V gene: TRBV30
J gene: TRBJ1-1
CDR3 length: 12
CDR3 DNA: TGTGCCTGGACAGGGGCGGGCACTGAAGCTTTCTTT
CDR3 protein: CAWTGAGTEAFF

clone size: -
D gene: TRBD2
V gene: TRBV5-6
J gene: TRBJ2-1
CDR3 length: 16
CDR3 DNA: TGTGCCAGCAGCCACGGGACTAGCGGGAGGTACAATGAGCAGTTCTTC
CDR3 protein: CASSHGTSGRYNEQFF

clone size: -
D gene: -
V gene: TRBV30
J gene: TRBJ1-1
CDR3 length: 12
CDR3 DNA: TGTGCCTGGAGTGTTGAGGATACTGAAGCTTTCTTT
CDR3 protein: CAWSVEDTEAFF

clone size: once
D gene: TRBD2
V gene: TRBV5-8
J gene: TRBJ2-7
CDR3 length: 15
CDR3 DNA: TGTGCCAGCAGCTTAGTAGCGGGGAGTTTCTACGAGCAGTACTTC
CDR3 protein: CASSLVAGSFYEQYF

clone size: -
D gene: -
V gene: TRBV9
J gene: TRBJ2-7
CDR3 length: 13
CDR3 DNA: TGTGCCAGCAGCCCTCACCCCGACTACGAGCAGTACTTC
CDR3 protein: CASSPHPDYEQYF

clone size: -
D gene: TRBD1
V gene: TRBV5-4
J gene: TRBJ2-3
CDR3 length: 14
CDR3 DNA: TGTGCCAGCAGCTCGCGGGACAGGGAAGATACGCAGTATTTT
CDR3 protein: CASSSRDREDTQYF

clone size: -
D gene: -
V gene: TRBV27
J gene: TRBJ1-4
CDR3 length: 13
CDR3 DNA: TGTGCCAGCAGTTACACCCAAGGGGAAAAACTGTTTTTT
CDR3 protein: CASSYTQGEKLFF

clone size: -
D gene: -
V gene: TRBV14
J gene: TRBJ1-2
CDR3 length: 15
CDR3 DNA: TGTGCCAGCAGCCCCAGTTTCTCCGGAGCCCATGGCTACACCTTC
CDR3 protein: CASSPSFSGAHGYTF

clone size: -
D gene: -
V gene: TRBV9
J gene: TRBJ2-5
CDR3 length: 13
CDR3 DNA: TGTGCCAGCAGCGTCTCGAGCGCGGAGACCCAGTACTTC
CDR3 protein: CASSVSSAETQYF

clone size: -
D gene: -
V gene: TRBV5-3
J gene: TRBJ1-3
CDR3 length: 15
CDR3 DNA: TGTGCCAGAAGCCCCAGGGAATACTCTGGAAACACCATATATTTT
CDR3 protein: CARSPREYSGNTIYF

clone size: -
D gene: TRBD2
V gene: TRBV10-2
J gene: TRBJ2-7
CDR3 length: 17
CDR3 DNA: TGCGCCAGCAGTGGGGCTAGCGGGAATCGCGGGGTCTACGAGCAGTACTTC
CDR3 protein: CASSGASGNRGVYEQYF

clone size: once
D gene: -
V gene: TRBV29-1
J gene: TRBJ2-7
CDR3 length: 15
CDR3 DNA: TGCAGCGTTGCTCCCGGGACGGCGAACCCCTACGAGCAGTACTTC
CDR3 protein: CSVAPGTANPYEQYF

clone size: -
D gene: -
V gene: TRBV28
J gene: TRBJ2-7
CDR3 length: 12
CDR3 DNA: TGTGCCAGCAGTGGCGGCGGGTACGAGCAGTACTTC
CDR3 protein: CASSGGGYEQYF

clone size: -
D gene: TRBD1
V gene: TRBV9
J gene: TRBJ2-1
CDR3 length: 15
CDR3 DNA: TGTGCCAGCAGCGTAGCCGGACAGGGGGCGGATGAGCAGTTCTTC
CDR3 protein: CASSVAGQGADEQFF

clone size: -
D gene: TRBD1
V gene: TRBV29-1
J gene: TRBJ1-1
CDR3 length: 14
CDR3 DNA: TGCAGCGTGTCGGGACAGGGGTTTAACACTGAAGCTTTCTTT
CDR3 protein: CSVSGQGFNTEAFF

clone size: -
D gene: -
V gene: TRBV2
J gene: TRBJ2-1
CDR3 length: 13
CDR3 DNA: TGTGCCAGCAGTGAGCCTGTATGGGATGAGCAGTTCTTC
CDR3 protein: CASSEPVWDEQFF

clone size: -
D gene: TRBD1
V gene: TRBV9
J gene: TRBJ1-2
CDR3 length: 18
CDR3 DNA: TGTGCCAGCAGCGTTTCCTTATCGGGACAGGAGGGAGAATATGGCTACACCTTC
CDR3 protein: CASSVSLSGQEGEYGYTF

clone size: -
D gene: -
V gene: TRBV21-1
J gene: TRBJ1-2
CDR3 length: 14
CDR3 DNA: TGTGCCAGCAGCGACTGGACAGGGCGGTATGGCTACACCTTC
CDR3 protein: CASSDWTGRYGYTF

clone size: -
D gene: -
V gene: TRBV7-9
J gene: TRBJ1-1
CDR3 length: 13
CDR3 DNA: TGTGCCGAAGACGGGAATTTGAACACTGAAGCTTTCTTT
CDR3 protein: CAEDGNLNTEAFF

clone size: -
D gene: -
V gene: TRBV5-1
J gene: TRBJ2-2
CDR3 length: 15
CDR3 DNA: TGCGCCAGCAGCTTGTCCGGGGGTGGCACCGGGGAGCTGTTTTTT
CDR3 protein: CASSLSGGGTGELFF

clone size: -
D gene: -
V gene: TRBV27
J gene: TRBJ2-1
CDR3 length: 14
CDR3 DNA: TGTGCCAGCAGTCCACGTGCCGGGTACGGTGAGCAGTTCTTC
CDR3 protein: CASSPRAGYGEQFF

clone size: -
D gene: -
V gene: TRBV29-1
J gene: TRBJ1-4
CDR3 length: 11
CDR3 DNA: TGCAGCGTTGGGGGGAATGAAAAACTGTTTTTT
CDR3 protein: CSVGGNEKLFF

clone size: -
D gene: TRBD1
V gene: TRBV19
J gene: TRBJ2-6
CDR3 length: 17
CDR3 DNA: TGTGCCAGTAATCCCGGGACAGGAGAATCTGGGGCCAACGTCCTGACTTTC
CDR3 protein: CASNPGTGESGANVLTF

clone size: -
D gene: -
V gene: TRBV7-2
J gene: TRBJ2-5
CDR3 length: 14
CDR3 DNA: TGTGCCAGCAGCTGGGGTACGATTCAAGAGACCCAGTACTTC
CDR3 protein: CASSWGTIQETQYF

clone size: -
D gene: -
V gene: TRBV2
J gene: TRBJ2-7
CDR3 length: 11
CDR3 DNA: TGTGCCAGCAGTGAAGGCTACGAGCAGTACTTC
CDR3 protein: CASSEGYEQYF

clone size: -
D gene: TRBD1
V gene: TRBV9
J gene: TRBJ1-3
CDR3 length: 15
CDR3 DNA: TGTGCCAGCAGCGGGGGACAGGACTCTGGAAACACCATATATTTT
CDR3 protein: CASSGGQDSGNTIYF

clone size: -
D gene: -
V gene: TRBV6-1
J gene: TRBJ2-7
CDR3 length: 16
CDR3 DNA: TGTGCCAGCAGTGAATTGGCCGCGGGGTCCTCCTACGAGCAGTACTTC
CDR3 protein: CASSELAAGSSYEQYF

clone size: -
D gene: -
V gene: TRBV2
J gene: TRBJ1-2
CDR3 length: 16
CDR3 DNA: TGTGCCAGCAGGCCCCTTGGGGAGGGTAGAAGCTATGGCTACACCTTC
CDR3 protein: CASRPLGEGRSYGYTF

clone size: -
D gene: -
V gene: TRBV5-1
J gene: TRBJ1-1
CDR3 length: 15
CDR3 DNA: TGCGCCAGCAGCTTGAATAAGGCGTGGAACACTGAAGCTTTCTTT
CDR3 protein: CASSLNKAWNTEAFF

clone size: -
D gene: -
V gene: TRBV15
J gene: TRBJ1-1
CDR3 length: 16
CDR3 DNA: TGTGCCACCAGCAGAGGCGTAGCCGCGGCGAACACTGAAGCTTTCTTT
CDR3 protein: CATSRGVAAANTEAFF

clone size: -
D gene: TRBD1
V gene: TRBV28
J gene: TRBJ1-2
CDR3 length: 16
CDR3 DNA: TGTGCCAGCAGTTTAATGGGACAGGGAGCTAACTATGGCTACACCTTC
CDR3 protein: CASSLMGQGANYGYTF

clone size: few
D gene: -
V gene: TRBV10-1
J gene: TRBJ2-7
CDR3 length: 14
CDR3 DNA: TGCGCCAGCAGTGATACTAGTGATACCTACGAGCAGTACTTC
CDR3 protein: CASSDTSDTYEQYF

clone size: -
D gene: -
V gene: TRBV5-4
J gene: TRBJ2-7
CDR3 length: 13
CDR3 DNA: TGTGCCAGCAGCTTCGACGTCACCTACGAGCAGTACTTC
CDR3 protein: CASSFDVTYEQYF

clone size: once
D gene: -
V gene: TRBV7-9
J gene: TRBJ1-1
CDR3 length: 13
CDR3 DNA: TGTGCCAGCAGCCCCGCCTTGGGCACTGAAGCTTTCTTT
CDR3 protein: CASSPALGTEAFF

clone size: -
D gene: -
V gene: TRBV6-6
J gene: TRBJ1-3
CDR3 length: 11
CDR3 DNA: TGTGCCAGCGGGGGAGGAAACACCATATATTTT
CDR3 protein: CASGGGNTIYF

clone size: few
D gene: -
V gene: TRBV5-8
J gene: TRBJ2-7
CDR3 length: 10
CDR3 DNA: TGTGCCAGCAGCTTCTACGAGCAGTACTTC
CDR3 protein: CASSFYEQYF

clone size: -
D gene: TRBD2
V gene: TRBV4-1
J gene: TRBJ2-1
CDR3 length: 18
CDR3 DNA: TGCGCCAGCAGACGAATGACGAGCGGGACGAGCTCCTACAATGAGCAGTTCTTC
CDR3 protein: CASRRMTSGTSSYNEQFF

clone size: -
D gene: TRBD2
V gene: TRBV5-4
J gene: TRBJ2-7
CDR3 length: 16
CDR3 DNA: TGTGCCAGCAGCTTGATAGGACTAGCGGGCGCCGGCGAGCAGTACTTC
CDR3 protein: CASSLIGLAGAGEQYF

clone size: -
D gene: -
V gene: TRBV4-3
J gene: TRBJ2-5
CDR3 length: 13
CDR3 DNA: TGCGCCAGCAGCCAGGGGGGAAAAGAGACCCAGTACTTC
CDR3 protein: CASSQGGKETQYF

clone size: -
D gene: TRBD1
V gene: TRBV2
J gene: TRBJ2-7
CDR3 length: 13
CDR3 DNA: TGTGCCATCCTTCCGGGACAGGGTTACGAGCAGTACTTC
CDR3 protein: CAILPGQGYEQYF

clone size: -
D gene: -
V gene: TRBV13
J gene: TRBJ2-7
CDR3 length: 13
CDR3 DNA: TGTGCCAGCAGCTTAGCCCCGGACTTAGAGCAGTACTTC
CDR3 protein: CASSLAPDLEQYF

clone size: -
D gene: TRBD2
V gene: TRBV11-2
J gene: TRBJ2-1
CDR3 length: 15
CDR3 DNA: TGTGCCAGCAGCTTGGGACTAGCGGTTTACAATGAGCAGTTCTTC
CDR3 protein: CASSLGLAVYNEQFF

clone size: -
D gene: -
V gene: TRBV6-1
J gene: TRBJ2-7
CDR3 length: 17
CDR3 DNA: TGTGCCAGCAGTGTTGGGGATTCCGCAAGGTACACCTACGAGCAGTACTTC
CDR3 protein: CASSVGDSARYTYEQYF

clone size: -
D gene: -
V gene: TRBV6-5
J gene: TRBJ1-1
CDR3 length: 13
CDR3 DNA: TGTGCCAGCAGTTACGGCCAGGGGACTGAAGCTTTCTTT
CDR3 protein: CASSYGQGTEAFF

clone size: once
D gene: -
V gene: TRBV27
J gene: TRBJ2-7
CDR3 length: 15
CDR3 DNA: TGTGCCAGCAGTTTAGTTGGGACTGGAACCTACGAGCAGTACTTC
CDR3 protein: CASSLVGTGTYEQYF

clone size: -
D gene: -
V gene: TRBV28
J gene: TRBJ1-5
CDR3 length: 16
CDR3 DNA: TGTGCCAGCAGTTTCCTCGCTCGGGGAATCAATCAGCCCCAGCATTTT
CDR3 protein: CASSFLARGINQPQHF

clone size: -
D gene: TRBD1
V gene: TRBV4-1
J gene: TRBJ1-2
CDR3 length: 16
CDR3 DNA: TGCGCCAGCAGCCAGTTCCTTGGACAGGTAAACTATGGCTACACCTTC
CDR3 protein: CASSQFLGQVNYGYTF

clone size: -
D gene: TRBD2
V gene: TRBV28
J gene: TRBJ2-3
CDR3 length: 18
CDR3 DNA: TGTGCCAGCAGTGGGGGACTAGCGGGGGGCTCGGGCACAGATACGCAGTATTTT
CDR3 protein: CASSGGLAGGSGTDTQYF

clone size: -
D gene: -
V gene: TRBV4-1
J gene: TRBJ2-2
CDR3 length: 15
CDR3 DNA: TGCGCCAGCAGCCAAGCCGGGACGTACACCGGGGAGCTGTTTTTT
CDR3 protein: CASSQAGTYTGELFF